The 18 T cell receptor beta chains presented below share a single source sample, sequenced in a study of radiation and T cells in renal cell carcinoma. This sample's time point: blood 2 weeks post-SBRT. Indicated treatment: 15 Gy SBRT to primary tumor, nephrectomy 4 weeks later. The protocol was immunoSEQ multiplex PCR, while the TCRdb copy is restricted to in-frame clones and leaves out a portion. The table shows roughly 150,000 clones, with roughly 86% occurring only once. The sequencing here drew on blood, taken from a patient whose treatment included radiotherapy and nephrectomy. The receptor source for this set is a woman aged 50 to 60 with renal cell carcinoma.

This chain joins TRBV9 and TRBJ2-3; the D gene could be TRBD1 or TRBD2 (5 bases each). V lost 4 bases, J lost 5 bases, and 14 bases lay in between. The germline gives CDR1 SGDLS, CDR2 YYNGEE. This CDR3 contains 14 residues. CDR3: CASSLQGDVDTQYF. The DNA of the CDR3 is TGTGCCAGCAGCCTGCAAGGGGACGTAGATACGCAGTATTTT.

This chain uses TRBV13 with TRBJ1-1; D uncertain. CDR1 PRHDT and CDR2 FYEKMQ come from the germline V gene (reference sequence). Deletions cut 1 base from V and 0 bases from J, with 0 bases between. This CDR3 has 12 residues. In DNA form, the CDR3 reads TGTGCCAGCAGCTTAGTGAACACTGAAGCTTTCTTT. This encodes CASSLVNTEAFF.

This clone was counted at least ten times. The gene calls are TRBV6-1 and TRBJ1-6; weak D call: TRBD1 (6 bases). The CDR3 totals 15 residues. Germline V CDR1 and CDR2: MNHNS, SASEGT. V lost 6 bases and J lost 0, with 9 bases in between. The CDR3 nucleotides read TGTGCCAGCAGGGCGGACAGCTCCTATAATTCACCCCTCCACTTT. It encodes CASRADSSYNSPLHF.

The chain links TRBV30 to TRBJ2-7, with TRBD2 matching over 8 bases. This CDR3 has 14 amino acids. The trim removed 7 bases at V and 3 bases at J, leaving 11 bases unmatched. CDR1 is GTSNPN, CDR2 SVGIG, per germline (reference sequence). CDR3 sequence reads: CASSRRGVGYEQYF. As DNA, the CDR3 is TGTGCCTCATCTAGGCGGGGGGTTGGCTACGAGCAGTACTTC.

The genes are TRBV7-9 and TRBJ2-1, with 7 bases fitting TRBD1. The CDR3 is made up of 15 amino acids. The V gene's germline CDR1 is SEHNR and CDR2 FQNEAQ (reference sequence). The junction had 4 bases not matched to a gene; V was cut back by 5 bases and J by 0 bases. Here the CDR3 reads CASSGTGVSYNEQFF. The CDR3 coding sequence is TGTGCCAGCAGCGGCACAGGGGTCTCCTACAATGAGCAGTTCTTC.

The J gene is TRBJ1-5, the V gene TRBV6-6, with TRBD1 matching 12 bases. The germline V gene encodes CDR1 MNHNY and CDR2 SVGAGI (reference sequence). The length of the CDR3 is 16 residues. V gave up 5 bases and J gave up 6 bases; unmatched junction bases: 8. The CDR3 sequence is CASSKGGQGATQPQHF. Written as DNA, the CDR3 is TGTGCCAGCAGTAAGGGGGGACAGGGGGCAACTCAGCCCCAGCATTTT.

The chain recombines TRBV7-2 with TRBJ1-2; D remains unclear. The germline gives CDR1 SGHTA, CDR2 FQGNSA. The CDR3 length is 12 residues. V lost 3 bases, J lost 7 bases, and 9 bases lay in between. CDR3 DNA: TGTGCCAGCAGCTTGCTACTTGGTGGCTACACCTTC. Translated, it gives CASSLLLGGYTF.

The J gene is TRBJ2-3, the V gene TRBV7-9; D ambiguous. Trimming took off 6 bases at V and 3 bases at J, with 10 bases between the two ends. CDR1 and CDR2 from the germline V gene are SEHNR and FQNEAQ (reference sequence). This CDR3 is built from 13 residues. DNA of the CDR3: TGTGCCAGCAGTCCCCGAGGTACAGATACGCAGTATTTT. Its protein product is CASSPRGTDTQYF.

This rearrangement joins TRBV7-6 to TRBJ1-5; D is possibly TRBD1 (6 bases). Germline V gene lookup returns CDR1 SGHVS and CDR2 FNYEAQ. The CDR3 spans 17 residues. Trimming removed 1 base at V and 0 bases at J, with 13 bases between. CDR3 sequence reads: CASSLGGGVYSNQPQHF. The CDR3 nucleotides are TGTGCCAGCAGCTTAGGAGGGGGGGTTTATAGCAATCAGCCCCAGCATTTT.

The rearrangement links TRBV7-8 to TRBJ2-3; 10 positions match TRBD2. After removal of 4 bases from V and 3 bases from J, the junction contained 10 bases not matched to a gene. Germline loops: CDR1 SGHVS, CDR2 FQNEAQ. The length of the CDR3 is 17 residues. Written as DNA, the CDR3 is TGTGCCAGCAGCTCAAAGAATCTAGCGGGGGTAACAGATACGCAGTATTTT. Residues: CASSSKNLAGVTDTQYF.

This rearrangement joins TRBV19 to TRBJ2-2; D gene uncertain. Germline CDR1 reads LNHDA; CDR2 reads SQIVND (reference sequence). CDR3 length equals 16 residues. Trimming shortened V by 7 bases and J by 0 bases, and 15 bases separated the two germline ends. CDR3: CASTPVGYANTGELFF. The DNA of the CDR3 is TGTGCCAGTACCCCAGTTGGGTACGCGAACACCGGGGAGCTGTTTTTT.

The chain recombines TRBV18 with TRBJ1-5; 8 positions match TRBD1. Germline loops: CDR1 KGHSH, CDR2 LQKENI. CDR3 length equals 14 residues. The trim removed 8 bases at V and 4 bases at J, leaving 7 bases unmatched. The CDR3: CASNGQGGNQPQHF. CDR3 sequence (DNA): TGTGCCAGCAACGGACAGGGAGGTAATCAGCCCCAGCATTTT.

CDR3: CASKRSSGELFF. CDR3 sequence (DNA): TGTGCCAGCAAAAGGTCGTCCGGGGAGCTGTTTTTT. V usage is TRBV2 and J usage is TRBJ2-2; the D is unclear. CDR1 and CDR2 (germline): SNHLY, FYNNEI. This CDR3 is built from 12 residues. V was shortened by 7 bases and J by 6 bases, with 9 bases between the two germline ends.

Points on this clone: Distinct nucleotide sequences in the sample also encode this CDR3. The CDR3 loop is CASSLGLVNTGELFF. The CDR3 DNA reads TGTGCCAGCAGCTTAGGCCTGGTGAACACCGGGGAGCTGTTTTTT. The chain combines TRBV7-2 with TRBJ2-2; D gene uncertain. Trimming removed 1 base at V and 1 base at J, with 7 bases between. CDR3 length equals 15 residues. Germline V gene lookup returns CDR1 SGHTA and CDR2 FQGNSA.

Worth noting for this clone: Other DNA sequences in this specimen translate into the identical CDR3. The chain uses TRBV7-9 and TRBJ1-5; weak D call: TRBD1 (5 bases). Per the germline V gene, CDR1 is SEHNR and CDR2 is FQNEAQ (reference sequence). The length of the CDR3 is 13 residues. V was clipped by 6 bases and J by 5 bases, with 11 bases between them. CDR3 in amino acids: CASSLRGDQPQHF. The DNA for the CDR3 is TGTGCCAGCAGTTTGCGGGGCGATCAGCCCCAGCATTTT.

This chain links TRBV20-1 with TRBJ2-1; D unclear. CDR1 is DFQATT and CDR2 is SNEGSKA in the germline V gene (reference sequence). The CDR3 spans 11 residues. The V and J ends lost 6 bases and 5 bases respectively, with 8 bases between them. The CDR3 nucleotides are TGCAGTGCCAGGCCCAACAATGAGCAGTTCTTC. It yields the protein CSARPNNEQFF.

The chain employs TRBV2 and TRBJ1-2; D perhaps matches TRBD1 (6 bases). V was trimmed by 9 bases and J by 6 bases, leaving 8 bases between them. CDR1 is SNHLY, CDR2 FYNNEI, per germline. This CDR3 has 10 amino acids. The CDR3 coding sequence is TGTGCCAGTTGGACAGATGGCTACACCTTC. As protein: CASWTDGYTF.

This clone was seen once. The chain is built from TRBV2 and TRBJ1-4, with 7 bases identical to TRBD1. With 6 bases clipped from V and 7 bases from J, the junction kept 8 bases outside the gene matches. There are 14 residues in the CDR3. Germline values: CDR1 SNHLY, CDR2 FYNNEI. The CDR3 is CASSADRSSEKLFF. The CDR3 coding sequence is TGTGCCAGCAGCGCGGACAGGAGTAGTGAAAAACTGTTTTTT.